This T cell receptor beta chain was observed in a study of CD8 T cells in ankylosing spondylitis. Study conclusions and caveats: Before this, some motif variants had been reported in reactive arthritis synovial fluid and blood. It was reported that disease-linked clones were significantly enriched in matched ankylosing spondylitis synovial fluid.

The V gene end was trimmed by 9 bases and the J gene end by 8 bases; junction bases not matched to a gene: 9. CDR1 is KGHDR and CDR2 is SFDVKD in the germline V gene. CDR3 size: 13 residues. Quantitative molecular-barcoded 5'-RACE generated the TCR beta libraries. TCRdb re-derived calls from the 5' RACE reads in MiXCR, one entry per CDR3 protein. This sample has 160,000 or so distinct CDR3 sequences; approximately 10% occur once, and the top ten carry roughly 16%. Note on this clonotype: Antigen unknown.

The chain links TRBV24-1 to TRBJ2-1; TRBD2 aligns across 7 bases. The sequenced sample was blood, either unsorted or a sorted T cell fraction (not recorded which). The receptor comes from a female donor with ankylosing spondylitis or in good health (not recorded which). The CDR3 loop is CATQPGGSYEQFF. The DNA for the CDR3 is TGTGCCACCCAGCCGGGCGGGAGTTATGAGCAGTTCTTC.